This T cell receptor beta chain derives from a study of blood T cells in healthy people across ages. Together with a sample-barcoded 5' primer, a J-beta primer mix was included in a second PCR lasting roughly 6 to 12 cycles. Using its own MiXCR run on the 5' RACE reads, TCRdb lists one record per CDR3 protein. The data hold 1 million to 1.2 million distinct CDR3 sequences, with roughly two fifths observed a single time. Germline V gene sequence: CDR1 MDHEN, CDR2 SYDVKM. This CDR3 spans 16 amino acids. The V and J ends lost 6 bases and 1 base respectively, with 13 bases between them. Sequences were obtained from blood. This chain connects TRBV28 to TRBJ2-6; D may correspond to TRBD1 or TRBD2 (5 bases each). This TCR was sampled from a man between 18 and 29 years old in good health. DNA for the CDR3: TGTGCCAGCAGCCTCGGGGCTCAATCTGGGGCCAACGTCCTGACTTTC. Its translation is CASSLGAQSGANVLTF.